One and the same sample provided the 26 T cell receptor beta chains below, sequenced in a study of blood T cell repertoires in COVID-19. Here immunoSEQ multiplex PCR was the method, and the copy in TCRdb shows in-frame clones only, minus some. The sample lists 250,000 to 300,000 clones; roughly 87% were seen once. The source material was peripheral blood. The receptors derive from a woman aged 45-60 years who had recovered from COVID-19.

The chain has TRBV7-2 and TRBJ1-6; 7 positions agree with TRBD1. V lost 0 bases and J lost 11; bases outside the gene matches: 7. The CDR3 length is 15 residues. Germline CDR1 and CDR2: SGHTA and FQGNSA. The chain's CDR3 is CASSLADRWSTPLHF. In DNA, the CDR3 is TGTGCCAGCAGCTTAGCGGACAGGTGGAGTACACCCCTCCACTTT.

This clone was counted a single time. The rearrangement uses TRBV5-1 and TRBJ2-1; 10 bases match TRBD2. Germline CDR1 SGHRS, CDR2 YFSETQ. CDR3 size: 19 residues. V was clipped by 2 bases and J by 7 bases; unmatched bases: 18. The CDR3 protein is CASSFGSPAFSGGVNEQFF. CDR3 DNA: TGCGCCAGCAGCTTTGGGTCCCCCGCTTTCAGCGGGGGGGTAAATGAGCAGTTCTTC.

This chain uses TRBV18 with TRBJ2-7; 8 nucleotides align to TRBD2. The CDR3 is made up of 15 amino acids. Germline V gene data show CDR1 as KGHSH and CDR2 as LQKENI. The V and J ends lost 3 bases and 5 bases, in that order; junction bases with no gene match: 9. CDR3 residues: CASSPSGGPADEQYF. The CDR3 nucleotides read TGTGCCAGCTCACCCTCGGGGGGGCCGGCGGACGAGCAGTACTTC.

The chain recombines TRBV7-9 with TRBJ2-3, with D possibly being TRBD2 (7 bases). Germline V CDR1 and CDR2: SEHNR, FQNEAQ (reference sequence). The V gene lost 1 base and the J gene lost 0 bases, with 11 bases spanning the gap. The CDR3 runs 16 residues. The chain's CDR3 is CASSLEGGYSTDTQYF. For the CDR3, the DNA is TGTGCCAGCAGCTTAGAGGGGGGGTATAGCACAGATACGCAGTATTTT. The entire variable domain, with the rest obtained from reference TRBV7-9 and TRBJ2-3, is as follows: DTGVSQNPRHKITKRGQNVTFRCDPISEHNRLYWYRQTLGQGPEFLTYFQNEAQLEKSRLLSDRFSAERPKGSFSTLEIQRTEQGDSAMYLCASSLEGGYSTDTQYFGPGTRLTVL.

The chain recombines TRBV9 with TRBJ1-2; D perhaps matches TRBD1 (6 bases). The CDR3 length is 13 residues. Per germline, CDR1 SGDLS and CDR2 YYNGEE. The germline V and J ends were trimmed by 4 bases and 3 bases, with 10 bases remaining between them. In nucleotides, the CDR3 is TGTGCCAGCAGCTTACGGACAGACTATGGCTACACCTTC. Its protein product is CASSLRTDYGYTF.

The chain employs TRBV5-1 and TRBJ2-7; the D gene is possibly TRBD2 (5 bases). Germline V lookup: CDR1 SGHRS, CDR2 YFSETQ. The V and J ends lost 4 bases and 2 bases respectively, with 13 bases between them. The CDR3 runs 14 residues. The CDR3 loop is CASSGPTGTYEQYF. CDR3 in DNA: TGCGCCAGCAGCGGTCCGACGGGAACCTACGAGCAGTACTTC.

This chain uses TRBV18 with TRBJ2-7, with TRBD1 identical over 7 bases. This CDR3 has 15 amino acids. V dropped 0 bases and J dropped 2; count of bases not matched to a gene: 4. Germline V gene data show CDR1 as KGHSH and CDR2 as LQKENI. CDR3 in DNA: TGTGCCAGCTCACCACCTGGACAGGAACCCTACGAGCAGTACTTC. This codes for CASSPPGQEPYEQYF.

The sample holds one count of this clone. The chain has TRBV20-1 and TRBJ2-7, with TRBD1 matching over 8 bases. The CDR3 consists of 14 residues. The germline gives CDR1 DFQATT, CDR2 SNEGSKA (reference sequence). With V trimmed by 6 bases and J by 3 bases, 10 bases remained unmatched. The CDR3: CSASYRQGHYEQYF. The CDR3 nucleotides are TGCAGTGCGAGTTATAGACAGGGGCACTACGAGCAGTACTTC.

The chain employs TRBV7-9 and TRBJ1-2; D unresolved. Trimming pared 8 bases from V and 1 base from J, leaving 8 bases between. The CDR3 loop spans 12 amino acids. The germline gives CDR1 SEHNR, CDR2 FQNEAQ (reference sequence). CDR3 amino acids: CASPRDNYGYTF. The CDR3 DNA follows: TGTGCCAGCCCACGGGATAACTATGGCTACACCTTC.

This rearrangement joins TRBV5-4 to TRBJ2-7; 9 positions agree with TRBD2. This CDR3 is 14 amino acids long. J gave up 3 bases and V 4 bases, and 5 bases lay outside the gene matches. Per germline, CDR1 SGHNT and CDR2 YYREEE (reference sequence). The DNA for the CDR3 is TGTGCCAGCAGCCATAGCGGGAGAGTCTACGAGCAGTACTTC. Residues: CASSHSGRVYEQYF. Complete variable domain (other parts from reference TRBV5-4 and TRBJ2-7): ETGVTQSPTHLIKTRGQQVTLRCSSQSGHNTVSWYQQALGQGPQFIFQYYREEENGRGNFPPRFSGLQFPNYSSELNVNALELDDSALYLCASSHSGRVYEQYFGPGTRLTVT.

V and J are TRBV9 and TRBJ2-5; 8 nucleotides align to TRBD1. The CDR3 loop spans 15 amino acids. The junction had 5 bases not matched to a gene; V was cut back by 0 bases and J by 4 bases. Germline CDR1 is SGDLS and CDR2 is YYNGEE. The CDR3 region is CASSVGQGAGETQYF. The DNA for the CDR3 is TGTGCCAGCAGCGTAGGGCAGGGGGCAGGAGAGACCCAGTACTTC.

This clone has a single count. The V and J genes are TRBV30 and TRBJ2-3; D remains ambiguous. V lost 0 bases to trimming and J lost 10 bases, with 8 bases between them. The CDR3 covers 11 residues. Germline CDR1 is GTSNPN and CDR2 is SVGIG (reference sequence). The CDR3 region is CAWSVAEPQYF. The CDR3 nucleotides are TGTGCCTGGAGTGTAGCTGAGCCGCAGTATTTT.

The rearrangement uses TRBV19 and TRBJ2-2; 8 bases are a match to TRBD1. The V gene's germline CDR1 is LNHDA and CDR2 SQIVND (reference sequence). Germline trimming cut 4 bases from V and 4 bases from J; bases unmatched to any gene: 5. The CDR3 is 15 amino acids. The CDR3: CASSTHTGGTGELFF. Here the CDR3 DNA reads TGTGCCAGTAGTACCCACACAGGGGGCACCGGGGAGCTGTTTTTT.

The J gene is TRBJ2-1, the V gene TRBV4-3; TRBD2 agrees at 10 bases. This CDR3 region has 17 residues. Germline V gene sequence: CDR1 LGHNA, CDR2 YSLEER. The V and J ends lost 0 bases and 5 bases, in that order; junction bases with no gene match: 7. The CDR3 sequence: CASSQDPSGRGDNEQFF. CDR3 nucleotide sequence: TGCGCCAGCAGCCAAGATCCTAGCGGGAGAGGAGACAATGAGCAGTTCTTC.

The rearrangement uses TRBV9 and TRBJ1-3; possibly TRBD1 for D (5 bases). Germline lookup yields CDR1 SGDLS and CDR2 YYNGEE. V was cut by 0 bases and J by 4 bases, with 14 bases left in between. The CDR3 loop spans 16 amino acids. CDR3 sequence reads: CASSVEAGAYGNTIYF. CDR3 nucleotides: TGTGCCAGCAGCGTAGAGGCTGGGGCGTACGGAAACACCATATATTTT.

The CDR3 here is CASSSGASGRKDEQFF. CDR3 nucleotides: TGTGCCAGCAGTTCAGGAGCTAGCGGGAGAAAGGATGAGCAGTTCTTC. The chain couples TRBV6-2 or TRBV6-3 to TRBJ2-1; 10 bases agree with TRBD2. Trimming at V came to 4 bases and at J to 8 bases, leaving 11 bases not matched to a gene. The CDR3 is 16 residues long. Germline V CDR1 and CDR2: MNHEY, SVGEGT.

The rearrangement links TRBV7-9 to TRBJ2-3, with 13 bases identical to TRBD2. The CDR3 runs to 18 residues. Germline CDR1 SEHNR, CDR2 FQNEAQ (reference sequence). The trim removed 4 bases at V and 2 bases at J, leaving 9 bases unmatched. In DNA form, the CDR3 reads TGTGCCAGCAGCTCTGGGACTAGCGGGGTCATGCCCACAGATACGCAGTATTTT. Protein sequence: CASSSGTSGVMPTDTQYF. Full variable domain (outside the CDR3, taken from reference TRBV7-9 and TRBJ2-3): DTGVSQNPRHKITKRGQNVTFRCDPISEHNRLYWYRQTLGQGPEFLTYFQNEAQLEKSRLLSDRFSAERPKGSFSTLEIQRTEQGDSAMYLCASSSGTSGVMPTDTQYFGPGTRLTVL.

This chain links TRBV5-6 with TRBJ2-3, with 10 bases identical to TRBD2. The CDR3 spans 14 residues. V lost 5 bases to trimming and J lost 3 bases; unmatched junction nucleotides: 3. CDR1 and CDR2 (germline): SGHDT, YYEEEE. The CDR3 DNA reads TGTGCCAGCAGGTGGGGACTAGCGACAGATACGCAGTATTTT. Protein product: CASRWGLATDTQYF.

The gene calls are TRBV12-3 or TRBV12-4 and TRBJ2-7, with D unresolved. This CDR3 contains 13 residues. V was pared by 3 bases and J by 4 bases, with 10 bases between. The CDR3 DNA sequence: TGTGCCAGCAGTTTTCCCCAATTTTACGAGCAGTACTTC. It specifies CASSFPQFYEQYF.

V is TRBV12-3 or TRBV12-4 and J is TRBJ2-5; the D is unclear. The CDR3 is 12 amino acids. Trimming left V 2 bases short and J 5 bases short, with 6 bases between. The CDR3 nucleotides read TGTGCCAGCAGTTTATCCCGGGAGACCCAGTACTTC. Translation gives CASSLSRETQYF.

The V call is TRBV5-5, the J call TRBJ2-1, with 7 bases lining up with TRBD1. The CDR3 extends over 15 amino acids. V gave up 4 bases and J gave up 4 bases; unmatched junction bases: 8. The germline gives CDR1 SGHKS, CDR2 YYEKEE (reference sequence). The CDR3 protein is CASSIYSGQYNEQFF. The CDR3 DNA reads TGTGCCAGCAGCATTTACTCGGGACAGTACAATGAGCAGTTCTTC.

The chain employs TRBV19 and TRBJ1-5, with TRBD1 matching over 8 bases. The J segment lost 3 bases and the V segment lost 6 bases, leaving 7 bases of the junction unmatched. The CDR3 covers 15 residues. The germline gives CDR1 LNHDA, CDR2 SQIVND (reference sequence). The CDR3: CASRRTGRPNQPQHF. In DNA, the CDR3 is TGTGCCAGTAGGAGGACAGGGAGGCCCAATCAGCCCCAGCATTTT.

The CDR3 loop is CASSFGTSSYNEQFF. The CDR3 DNA reads TGTGCCAGCAGCTTTGGGACTAGCAGTTACAATGAGCAGTTCTTC. The chain combines TRBV5-4 with TRBJ2-1, with 9 positions matching TRBD2. CDR1 is SGHNT, CDR2 YYREEE, per germline (reference sequence). CDR3 length equals 15 residues. J gave up 4 bases and V 2 bases, and 4 bases lay outside the gene matches.

This chain connects TRBV18 to TRBJ1-3, with a possible D match to TRBD1 (6 bases). The CDR3 length is 16 residues. Between the trimmed V and J ends, which lost 3 bases and 3 bases, there was a span of 15 bases. The germline CDR1 and CDR2 sequences are KGHSH and LQKENI. The CDR3 loop reads CASSPQQGGSGNTIYF. DNA of the CDR3: TGTGCCAGCTCACCTCAACAGGGAGGGAGTGGAAACACCATATATTTT.

The genes are TRBV20-1 and TRBJ1-1; unclear D gene. With 2 bases removed from V and 10 bases from J, the gap between germline ends came to 11 bases. The CDR3 has 11 residues. Germline V lookup: CDR1 DFQATT, CDR2 SNEGSKA (reference sequence). The chain's CDR3 is CSARKLNRAFF. The DNA of the CDR3 is TGCAGTGCTAGAAAGCTGAACCGAGCTTTCTTT.

This clone was seen a single time. The rearrangement joins TRBV3-1 (or the pseudogene TRBV3-2) to TRBJ1-4; TRBD1 is a possible D gene (6 bases). The CDR3 consists of 14 residues. The V gene's germline CDR1 is LGHDT and CDR2 YNNKEL (reference sequence). V dropped 0 bases and J dropped 7 bases, with 9 bases sitting between them. CDR3 coding DNA: TGTGCCAGCAGCCAAGATTTGGGGGCTGAAAAACTGTTTTTT. Its protein is CASSQDLGAEKLFF.